This T cell receptor (beta chain) was profiled in a study of T cells in Graves' hyperthyroidism and ophthalmopathy. Study overall: Initial diagnosis, before any treatment, was when peripheral blood was collected.

TCR beta CDR3 regions were amplified from RNA transcripts. TCR CDR3 regions were first amplified by RT-PCR with HTBI primers. TCRdb re-analysed the multiplex PCR reads in MiXCR, keeping a single row per CDR3 protein. The sample has hundreds of thousands of distinct CDR3 sequences, roughly 40% seen once. Germline-derived CDR1 and CDR2 are MNHEY and SVGAGI. This CDR3 contains 12 residues. Trimming removed 7 bases from V and 3 bases from J, with 9 bases in between. Stable hyperthyroidism: no ophthalmopathy progression over 18 months of follow-up. The patients, who ranged from 18 to 65 in age, presented with newly diagnosed hyperthyroidism lasting under 2 months. Patients showing uncontrolled infection, other autoimmune disease, pregnancy or lactation were ineligible.

The receptor comes from a man between 18 and 35 years old with Graves' hyperthyroidism. The sequenced sample was blood. V and J are TRBV6-5 and TRBJ1-1, with D maybe TRBD1 (5 bases). The CDR3 bases are TGTGCCAGCACAGGGTCTGACACTGAAGCTTTCTTT. Translated, it gives CASTGSDTEAFF.